This is a list of T cell receptor beta chains from one sample in a study of T cell clonotyping in hematopoietic cell transplantation. Libraries were prepared by immunoSEQ multiplex PCR; TCRdb keeps only in-frame clonotypes and omits some of them. This sample has more than 9,500 clones, with 75% to 95% found just once. The material sequenced was peripheral blood mononuclear cells. The receptor source for this set is a woman aged 50 to 60 in good health. Some clones in this sample may be carry-over from other donors' samples. Both conserved end residues are part of each CDR3. D genes are given only for firm matches. A clone size is listed for some rows: how often the clone was seen (once, few, many), or a class if it is expanded.

v_gene: TRBV1; j_gene: TRBJ2-7; abundance: .; d_gene: .; CDR3nt: TGCACCAGCAGCCAAGATGAGGGGACTAGCGGGACCTACGAGCAGTACTTC; CDR3aa: CTSSQDEGTSGTYEQYF
v_gene: TRBV5-8; j_gene: TRBJ2-7; abundance: .; d_gene: .; CDR3nt: TGTGCCAGCTCCTTCCTCCAGGGCCCGTCCTACGAGCAGTACTTC; CDR3aa: CASSFLQGPSYEQYF
v_gene: TRBV11-2; j_gene: TRBJ1-1; abundance: .; d_gene: .; CDR3nt: TGTGCCAGCAGCTTAGAGCCGGGGGGGAACACTGAAGCTTTCTTT; CDR3aa: CASSLEPGGNTEAFF
v_gene: TRBV6-1; j_gene: TRBJ1-1; abundance: .; d_gene: .; CDR3nt: TGTGCCAGCAGCCTAATGGGGGGAGCTGAAGCTTTCTTT; CDR3aa: CASSLMGGAEAFF
v_gene: TRBV10-3; j_gene: TRBJ1-1; abundance: .; d_gene: .; CDR3nt: TGTGCCATCAGTGAGGCTGGGGGCAACACTGAAGCTTTCTTT; CDR3aa: CAISEAGGNTEAFF
v_gene: TRBV9; j_gene: TRBJ2-3; abundance: .; d_gene: TRBD2; CDR3nt: TGTGCCAGCAGCGTAGGGGTGGCGGGGGAAGGCACAGATACGCAGTATTTT; CDR3aa: CASSVGVAGEGTDTQYF
v_gene: TRBV5-4; j_gene: TRBJ1-2; abundance: .; d_gene: .; CDR3nt: TGTGCCAGCAGCTTGGAGCAGGGGTCGGGCTACACCTTC; CDR3aa: CASSLEQGSGYTF
v_gene: TRBV14; j_gene: TRBJ2-2; abundance: .; d_gene: .; CDR3nt: TGTGCCAGCAGCCAAGTTAGTATCGGGGAGCTGTTTTTT; CDR3aa: CASSQVSIGELFF
v_gene: TRBV30; j_gene: TRBJ1-4; abundance: .; d_gene: .; CDR3nt: TGTGCCTGGGCGATGAGTGAAAAACTGTTTTTT; CDR3aa: CAWAMSEKLFF
v_gene: TRBV28; j_gene: TRBJ1-1; abundance: once; d_gene: .; CDR3nt: TGTGCCAGTCACCCCCCGGGGAAGAACACTGAAGCTTTCTTT; CDR3aa: CASHPPGKNTEAFF
v_gene: TRBV5-1; j_gene: TRBJ2-2; abundance: .; d_gene: TRBD1; CDR3nt: TGCGCCAGCAGACAGGGGGCGAACACCGGGGAGCTGTTTTTT; CDR3aa: CASRQGANTGELFF
v_gene: TRBV20-1; j_gene: TRBJ2-7; abundance: .; d_gene: .; CDR3nt: TGCAGTGCAGGTCGCTACGAGCAGTACTTC; CDR3aa: CSAGRYEQYF
v_gene: TRBV5-1; j_gene: TRBJ2-3; abundance: .; d_gene: TRBD2; CDR3nt: TGCGCCAGCAGGCAGGGACTAGCGACTAGCACAGATACGCAGTATTTT; CDR3aa: CASRQGLATSTDTQYF
v_gene: TRBV6-1; j_gene: TRBJ1-5; abundance: .; d_gene: .; CDR3nt: TGTGCCAGCAGTGATCAGTCGTACGGTCAGCCCCAGCATTTT; CDR3aa: CASSDQSYGQPQHF
v_gene: TRBV9; j_gene: TRBJ2-3; abundance: .; d_gene: .; CDR3nt: TGTGCCAGCAGCCGAGGAGTAGTTTGGGGGACAGATACGCAGTATTTT; CDR3aa: CASSRGVVWGTDTQYF
v_gene: TRBV19; j_gene: TRBJ1-2; abundance: .; d_gene: TRBD1; CDR3nt: TGTGCCACGACAGGGGGCGCGTATAACTATGGCTACACCTTC; CDR3aa: CATTGGAYNYGYTF
v_gene: TRBV4-2; j_gene: TRBJ1-2; abundance: .; d_gene: .; CDR3nt: TGTGCCAGCAGCCAAGATCTTATTACTGGCTACACCTTC; CDR3aa: CASSQDLITGYTF
v_gene: TRBV10-3; j_gene: TRBJ2-3; abundance: .; d_gene: TRBD2; CDR3nt: TGTGCCATCAGGTCTAGCGGGGGGTCAAATACAGATACGCAGTATTTT; CDR3aa: CAIRSSGGSNTDTQYF
v_gene: TRBV18; j_gene: TRBJ2-7; abundance: once; d_gene: .; CDR3nt: TGTGCCAGCTCACACAATACCGATCTAGTTGAGCAGTACTTC; CDR3aa: CASSHNTDLVEQYF
v_gene: TRBV2; j_gene: TRBJ2-7; abundance: .; d_gene: .; CDR3nt: TGTGCCAGCACCCAGTCCCCTTCTTCCTACGAGCAGTACTTC; CDR3aa: CASTQSPSSYEQYF
v_gene: TRBV5-1; j_gene: TRBJ2-2; abundance: .; d_gene: TRBD2; CDR3nt: TGCGCCAGCAGCTCAAGCGGGGGGGCCGAGGCCGGGGAGCTGTTTTTT; CDR3aa: CASSSSGGAEAGELFF
v_gene: TRBV4-2; j_gene: TRBJ2-1; abundance: .; d_gene: .; CDR3nt: TGTGCCAGCAGCCAAGGGGCCGGCTCCTACAATGAGCAGTTCTTC; CDR3aa: CASSQGAGSYNEQFF
v_gene: TRBV5-4; j_gene: TRBJ1-4; abundance: once; d_gene: .; CDR3nt: TGTGCCAGCAGCTTCCGGGACGGTAATGAAAAACTGTTTTTT; CDR3aa: CASSFRDGNEKLFF
v_gene: TRBV6-5; j_gene: TRBJ2-1; abundance: .; d_gene: .; CDR3nt: TGTGCCAGCAGTTATTCAGACCGCGTAAACAATGAGCAGTTCTTC; CDR3aa: CASSYSDRVNNEQFF
v_gene: TRBV5-1; j_gene: TRBJ2-7; abundance: once; d_gene: .; CDR3nt: TGCGCCAGCAGCTTGGAGGGGGGCCAGGGTTACGAGCAGTACTTC; CDR3aa: CASSLEGGQGYEQYF
v_gene: TRBV5-6; j_gene: TRBJ1-1; abundance: .; d_gene: .; CDR3nt: TGTGCCAGCAGCTTGCCTGGTCGGGTGAACACTGAAGCTTTCTTT; CDR3aa: CASSLPGRVNTEAFF
v_gene: TRBV27; j_gene: TRBJ1-5; abundance: .; d_gene: TRBD1; CDR3nt: TGTGCCAGCAGCTCCGGGACAGGGTTTTTGGGGAATCAGCCCCAGCATTTT; CDR3aa: CASSSGTGFLGNQPQHF
v_gene: TRBV19; j_gene: TRBJ1-5; abundance: once; d_gene: TRBD1; CDR3nt: TGTGCCAGTAGTATAAGCCAGGGGGCGGTTCAGCCCCAGCATTTT; CDR3aa: CASSISQGAVQPQHF
v_gene: TRBV19; j_gene: TRBJ1-3; abundance: .; d_gene: TRBD1; CDR3nt: TGTGCCAGTAACGCGCGCGGGACAGGGTTAATCAGCTCTGGAAACACCATATATTTT; CDR3aa: CASNARGTGLISSGNTIYF
v_gene: TRBV7-2; j_gene: TRBJ2-7; abundance: once; d_gene: .; CDR3nt: TGTGCCAGCAGCTTAGCGTCGGTCACTGCCTACGAGCAGTACTTC; CDR3aa: CASSLASVTAYEQYF
v_gene: TRBV7-2; j_gene: TRBJ2-3; abundance: .; d_gene: TRBD2; CDR3nt: TGTGCCAGCAGCTTAGTGGCGGGGGACACAGATACGCAGTATTTT; CDR3aa: CASSLVAGDTDTQYF
v_gene: TRBV28; j_gene: TRBJ1-6; abundance: .; d_gene: .; CDR3nt: TGTGCCAGCCTCCCGGGACGCAGAAATTCACCCCTCCACTTT; CDR3aa: CASLPGRRNSPLHF
v_gene: TRBV7-9; j_gene: TRBJ1-2; abundance: .; d_gene: .; CDR3nt: TGTGCCAGCAGCTCCCCTCGGGAGGGGCGCGTCGGTAGTGGCTACACCTTC; CDR3aa: CASSSPREGRVGSGYTF